This passage covers 32 T cell receptor beta chains from one sample sequenced in a study of shared clonotypes between healthy human individuals (dated by TCRdb to 2019 to 2021). Libraries were made using the immunoSEQ multiplex PCR assay. This immuneACCESS table, as held by TCRdb, lists in-frame sequences with V and J called but not all clones. Of the missing ones, under half trace to an unresolved V gene in checked studies; the others have no known cause. The sample has 450,000 to 600,000 clones on record, 79% of them singletons. The top ten clonotypes cover 10% to 15% of the sample. The sequenced sample was PBMCs. The receptors shown here come from a woman in her forties in good health. Some clones in this sample may be carry-over from other donors' samples.

The chain joins TRBV2 to TRBJ1-1; possibly TRBD1 for D (5 bases). Trimming left V 4 bases short and J 6 bases short, with 15 bases between. CDR1 SNHLY and CDR2 FYNNEI come from the germline V gene. The CDR3 length is 14 residues. CDR3 sequence (DNA): TGTGCCAGCAGTGCGATTGGGACCGAAGCTGAAGCTTTCTTT. It yields the protein CASSAIGTEAEAFF. Complete variable domain (other parts from reference TRBV2 and TRBJ1-1): EPEVTQTPSHQVTQMGQEVILRCVPISNHLYFYWYRQILGQKVEFLVSFYNNEISEKSEIFDDQFSVERPDGSNFTLKIRSTKLEDSAMYFCASSAIGTEAEAFFGQGTRLTVV.

This sequence joins TRBV28 and TRBJ1-5; the D gene is possibly TRBD1 (6 bases). The germline V gene has CDR1 MDHEN and CDR2 SYDVKM. This CDR3 has 14 amino acids. Trimming cost V 3 bases and J 8 bases, with 14 bases left between them. The CDR3 DNA sequence: TGTGCCAGCAGTTTGGTCAGGGGTTTCGAGCCCCAGCATTTT. Translated, it gives CASSLVRGFEPQHF.

Concerning this clone itself: The junction does not match germline at one end; this may be a read error. This rearrangement joins TRBV28 to TRBJ1-4, with D possibly being TRBD1 (6 bases). Germline CDR1 reads MDHEN; CDR2 reads SYDVKM. This CDR3 has 16 residues. CDR3 coding DNA: TGTGCCAGCCGTTTCTGGGGGGGCCGGGAGGGAGAAAAACTGTTTTTT. Its protein is CASRFWGGREGEKLFF.

This clone has a handful of counts. The chain is built from TRBV19 and TRBJ1-5, with TRBD1 matching over 9 bases. The ends lost 2 bases at V and 2 bases at J; junction bases unmatched: 7. Germline V gene sequence: CDR1 LNHDA, CDR2 SQIVND (reference sequence). The CDR3 totals 17 residues. CDR3 sequence: CASSIWGQGGGNQPQHF. The CDR3 DNA reads as TGTGCCAGTAGTATATGGGGACAGGGTGGCGGCAATCAGCCCCAGCATTTT.

Details on this clone: This may stem from a read error, because a much larger clone lies one nucleotide away. CDR3 amino acids: CASSSGQGARTEALF. CDR3 nucleotide sequence: TGTGCCAGCAGTTCGGGACAGGGGGCTAGGACTGAAGCTCTCTTT. J is TRBJ1-1 and V is TRBV28; 12 bases fit TRBD1. Germline V lookup: CDR1 MDHEN, CDR2 SYDVKM. The CDR3 extends over 15 amino acids.

V is TRBV4-1 and J is TRBJ2-1; 10 nucleotides align to TRBD2. The V gene end was trimmed by 3 bases and the J gene end by 5 bases; junction bases not matched to a gene: 10. This CDR3 is 17 amino acids long. The V gene's germline CDR1 is MGHRA and CDR2 YSYEKL. DNA of the CDR3: TGCGCCAGCAGCCACCCCTCGGGAGCGGGAGGGCACAATGAGCAGTTCTTC. Its translation: CASSHPSGAGGHNEQFF.

The CDR3: CASSFVRTSGYTGELFF. CDR3 nucleotide sequence: TGTGCCAGCAGTTTCGTCCGGACTAGCGGTTACACCGGGGAGCTGTTTTTT. The chain is built from TRBV28 and TRBJ2-2, with TRBD2 identical over 10 bases. The CDR3 runs 17 residues. With 3 bases clipped from V and 3 bases from J, the junction kept 7 bases outside the gene matches. Germline CDR1 reads MDHEN; CDR2 reads SYDVKM.

The chain uses TRBV6-4 and TRBJ2-3, with D possibly matching TRBD2 (5 bases). Germline V CDR1 and CDR2: MRHNA, SNTAGT. V was trimmed by 3 bases and J by 1 base, leaving 14 bases between them. This CDR3 has 16 residues. The CDR3 DNA sequence: TGTGCCAGCAGTGATAACTACCTCGGGGGCACAGATACGCAGTATTTT. Protein sequence: CASSDNYLGGTDTQYF.

The chain joins TRBV11-2 to TRBJ1-2; unclear D gene. The CDR3 consists of 12 residues. Trimming stripped 4 bases from V and 6 bases from J, with 9 bases between. The germline V gene has CDR1 SGHAT and CDR2 FQNNGV. CDR3 residues: CASSYEGDGYTF. CDR3 nucleotides: TGTGCCAGCAGCTACGAGGGTGATGGCTACACCTTC. The variable domain in full, with the rest retrieved from reference TRBV11-2 and TRBJ1-2, is EAGVAQSPRYKIIEKRQSVAFWCNPISGHATLYWYQQILGQGPKLLIQFQNNGVVDDSQLPKDRFSAERLKGVDSTLKIQPAKLEDSAVYLCASSYEGDGYTFGSGTRLTVV.

As regards this clone: A much larger clone lies a single base off, so this may be a read error. The chain combines TRBV2 with TRBJ2-5; a possible D gene is TRBD2 (5 bases). Per the germline V gene, CDR1 is SNHLY and CDR2 is FYNNEI. The CDR3 has 14 residues. Here the CDR3 reads CASSSQGKAETRYF. In DNA, the CDR3 is TGTGCCAGCAGCTCTCAAGGGAAAGCGGAGACCCGGTACTTC.

The chain is built from TRBV30 and TRBJ1-4; no reliable D call. The V and J ends lost 2 bases and 7 bases respectively, with 5 bases between them. The CDR3 runs 11 residues. The germline V gene encodes CDR1 GTSNPN and CDR2 SVGIG (reference sequence). As DNA, the CDR3 is TGTGCCTGGAGTCAGCCTGAAAAACTGTTTTTT. It is translated as CAWSQPEKLFF. Drawing the rest from reference TRBV30 and TRBJ1-4, the complete variable domain is SQTIHQWPATLVQPVGSPLSLECTVEGTSNPNLYWYRQAAGRGLQLLFYSVGIGQISSEVPQNLSASRPQDRQFILSSKKLLLSDSGFYLCAWSQPEKLFFGSGTQLSVL.

By frequency in the sample, this clone is medium-sized. Different DNA sequences within this sample yield the same CDR3. The CDR3 loop is CSASRGEGYTF. The CDR3 bases are TGCAGTGCTAGCCGGGGGGAAGGCTACACCTTC. The J gene is TRBJ1-2, the V gene TRBV20-1, with D perhaps matching TRBD1 (5 bases). The V gene lost 3 bases and the J gene lost 8 bases, with 10 bases spanning the gap. CDR1 and CDR2 (germline): DFQATT, SNEGSKA (reference sequence). CDR3 length equals 11 residues.

The rearrangement joins TRBV7-3 to TRBJ2-7; D is ambiguous. The V gene lost 2 bases and the J gene lost 6 bases, with 17 bases spanning the gap. The CDR3 covers 15 residues. Germline V lookup: CDR1 SGHTA, CDR2 FQGTGA. CDR3 in DNA: TGTGCCAGCAGCTTAGAGCGCCCACCTTTGGGCGAGCAGTACTTC. As protein: CASSLERPPLGEQYF.

This clone was observed a handful of times. The V call is TRBV2, the J call TRBJ1-5, with D uncertain. The V end was cut by 7 bases, the J end by 1 base, with 8 bases between. Per the germline V gene, CDR1 is SNHLY and CDR2 is FYNNEI. The CDR3 runs to 13 residues. In DNA, the CDR3 is TGTGCCAGCAACATAGTAAGCAATCAGCCCCAGCATTTT. It specifies CASNIVSNQPQHF. The full variable domain, in which reference TRBV2 and TRBJ1-5 provide the parts outside the CDR3, is EPEVTQTPSHQVTQMGQEVILRCVPISNHLYFYWYRQILGQKVEFLVSFYNNEISEKSEIFDDQFSVERPDGSNFTLKIRSTKLEDSAMYFCASNIVSNQPQHFGDGTRLSIL.

The rearrangement uses TRBV7-2 and TRBJ2-3; D not resolved. CDR1 is SGHTA and CDR2 is FQGNSA in the germline V gene. The V end was cut by 1 base, the J end by 0 bases, with 8 bases between. This CDR3 contains 15 residues. The CDR3 coding sequence is TGTGCCAGCAGCTTAGTAGTAACTAGCACAGATACGCAGTATTTT. Its translation is CASSLVVTSTDTQYF.

This clone is a singleton in its sample. V usage is TRBV4-1 and J usage is TRBJ2-7; D gene ambiguous. Trimming removed 1 base at V and 6 bases at J, with 10 bases between. The CDR3 has 13 amino acids. Germline V CDR1 and CDR2: MGHRA, YSYEKL. The CDR3 reads CASSQGPTFEQYF. The CDR3 nucleotides are TGCGCCAGCAGCCAAGGTCCGACGTTCGAGCAGTACTTC.

This clone has just one count. The rearrangement joins TRBV2 to TRBJ1-1, with no clear D. Trimming removed 0 bases at V and 3 bases at J, with 14 bases between. The CDR3 spans 16 residues. Germline assignment: CDR1 SNHLY and CDR2 FYNNEI. The CDR3 here is CASSEAHGFSDTEAFF. The CDR3 region has the DNA TGTGCCAGCAGTGAAGCCCACGGGTTTTCGGACACTGAAGCTTTCTTT.

This clone was recorded only once. The V call is TRBV7-2, the J call TRBJ1-2; D remains ambiguous. CDR1 and CDR2 from the germline V gene are SGHTA and FQGNSA. The CDR3 has 15 residues. V gave up 3 bases and J gave up 6 bases, with 17 bases separating them. The CDR3 nucleotides are TGTGCCAGCAGCTTCCAAACGGGAGAAACCCATGGCTACACCTTC. Translating it yields CASSFQTGETHGYTF.

This clone was found a few times. The chain is built from TRBV6-6 and TRBJ2-1; D is perhaps TRBD2 (6 bases). The CDR3 runs 13 residues. Germline CDR1 MNHNY, CDR2 SVGAGI (reference sequence). V was trimmed by 0 bases and J by 15 bases, leaving 15 bases between them. The CDR3 coding sequence is TGTGCCAGCAGTTACTCTGGGGAGGTAAGGCGGTTCTTC. Translating gives CASSYSGEVRRFF.

This clone has at least ten counts. The genes are TRBV5-4 and TRBJ2-1; the match to TRBD2 covers 7 bases. With 5 bases clipped from V and 2 bases from J, the junction kept 7 bases outside the gene matches. The CDR3 has 15 residues. CDR1 and CDR2 from the germline V gene are SGHNT and YYREEE (reference sequence). In nucleotides, the CDR3 is TGTGCCAGCAGTAAACCTAGCGGAGCCTACAATGAGCAGTTCTTC. Protein: CASSKPSGAYNEQFF. The whole variable domain, filled in from reference TRBV5-4 and TRBJ2-1, reads ETGVTQSPTHLIKTRGQQVTLRCSSQSGHNTVSWYQQALGQGPQFIFQYYREEENGRGNFPPRFSGLQFPNYSSELNVNALELDDSALYLCASSKPSGAYNEQFFGPGTRLTVL.

This sequence joins TRBV30 and TRBJ2-6; a possible D gene is TRBD2 (6 bases). The CDR3 length is 16 residues. Germline values: CDR1 GTSNPN, CDR2 SVGIG (reference sequence). V lost 0 bases, J lost 3 bases, and 12 bases lay in between. The CDR3 protein is CAWSVAGAGGANVLTF. CDR3 sequence (DNA): TGTGCCTGGAGTGTAGCGGGTGCGGGTGGGGCCAACGTCCTGACTTTC.

The chain uses TRBV6-4 and TRBJ1-5, with a possible D match to TRBD1 (5 bases). There are 15 residues in the CDR3. The germline gives CDR1 MRHNA, CDR2 SNTAGT. Trimming left V 5 bases short and J 1 base short, with 12 bases between. The chain's CDR3 is CASSPNRGSNQPQHF. DNA of the CDR3: TGTGCCAGCAGTCCCAATCGGGGGAGCAATCAGCCCCAGCATTTT.

The chain couples TRBV7-9 to TRBJ2-3; D not certain. V lost 4 bases, J lost 7 bases, and 12 bases lay in between. In germline, CDR1 is SEHNR, CDR2 FQNEAQ (reference sequence). The CDR3 extends over 13 amino acids. The CDR3 region has the DNA TGTGCCAGCAGCTCCCCTCCGGCGAATACGCAGTATTTT. Its protein product is CASSSPPANTQYF.

The V and J genes are TRBV19 and TRBJ2-5, with D possibly TRBD1 on 6 matching bases. Germline V CDR1 and CDR2: LNHDA, SQIVND (reference sequence). This CDR3 spans 15 amino acids. The V end was cut by 9 bases, the J end by 0 bases, with 17 bases between. The CDR3 is CASSGRTEYQETQYF. The CDR3 DNA follows: TGTGCCAGCTCCGGAAGGACAGAGTACCAAGAGACCCAGTACTTC.

This clone has a count of ten or more. This sequence joins TRBV25-1 and TRBJ1-3; D call uncertain. V lost 7 bases to trimming and J lost 2 bases, with 12 bases between them. Looked up from germline, CDR1 is MGHDK and CDR2 is SYGVNS. This CDR3 region has 14 residues. The CDR3 DNA is TGTGCCAGCACCGACACCCTTACTGGAAACACCATATATTTT. Residues: CASTDTLTGNTIYF. The whole variable domain, remainder taken from reference TRBV25-1 and TRBJ1-3, is EADIYQTPRYLVIGTGKKITLECSQTMGHDKMYWYQQDPGMELHLIHYSYGVNSTEKGDLSSESTVSRIRTEHFPLTLESARPSHTSQYLCASTDTLTGNTIYFGEGSWLTVV.

Only one count was recorded for this clone. The chain is built from TRBV2 and TRBJ1-2, with TRBD1 identical over 7 bases. The CDR3 length is 13 residues. Germline CDR1 SNHLY, CDR2 FYNNEI. Germline trimming cut 6 bases from V and 4 bases from J; bases unmatched to any gene: 5. The CDR3 region has the DNA TGTGCCAGCAGCAACCGGGACAGCTATGGCTACACCTTC. Its protein product is CASSNRDSYGYTF.

The chain recombines TRBV30 with TRBJ2-3; 12 nucleotides align to TRBD2. Germline lookup yields CDR1 GTSNPN and CDR2 SVGIG (reference sequence). V shed 3 bases, J shed 3 bases, and the junction held 7 bases outside the gene matches. The CDR3 extends over 16 amino acids. CDR3 protein: CAWRLAGGPGTDTQYF. Here the CDR3 DNA reads TGTGCCTGGAGGCTAGCGGGAGGGCCAGGGACAGATACGCAGTATTTT.

The J gene is TRBJ2-5, the V gene TRBV5-5; D uncertain. CDR1 and CDR2 from the germline V gene are SGHKS and YYEKEE (reference sequence). V lost 4 bases to trimming and J lost 5 bases, with 6 bases between them. The CDR3 spans 11 residues. The CDR3 DNA is TGTGCCAGCAGCCCCGGCGAGACCCAGTACTTC. Its translation is CASSPGETQYF. The full variable domain, with the rest looked up from reference TRBV5-5 and TRBJ2-5, is DAGVTQSPTHLIKTRGQQVTLRCSPISGHKSVSWYQQVLGQGPQFIFQYYEKEERGRGNFPDRFSARQFPNYSSELNVNALLLGDSALYLCASSPGETQYFGPGTRLLVL.

The gene calls are TRBV6-6 and TRBJ1-2, with TRBD1 matching 10 bases. There are 14 residues in the CDR3. Germline CDR1 MNHNY, CDR2 SVGAGI (reference sequence). V trimming: 8 bases; J trimming: 2 bases; junction bases outside the gene matches: 5. The CDR3 nucleotides are TGTGCCAGCCGACTGGGACAGGGGAACTATGGCTACACCTTC. Translation: CASRLGQGNYGYTF.

This chain joins TRBV7-9 and TRBJ2-2; 9 nucleotides match TRBD1. Germline lookup yields CDR1 SEHNR and CDR2 FQNEAQ (reference sequence). The CDR3 loop spans 18 amino acids. The V gene end was trimmed by 5 bases and the J gene end by 4 bases; junction bases not matched to a gene: 14. This chain's CDR3 is CASSKGADRGGTTGELFF. The CDR3 DNA is TGTGCCAGCAGCAAGGGGGCGGACAGGGGAGGTACCACCGGGGAGCTGTTTTTT.

The rearrangement joins TRBV5-4 to TRBJ2-7; 8 nucleotides match TRBD2. CDR3 length: 13 amino acids. Germline CDR1 reads SGHNT; CDR2 reads YYREEE (reference sequence). Trimming took 6 bases from V and 2 from J; bases not matched to a gene: 4. The CDR3 region has the DNA TGTGCCAGCAACCGGGGGGGAGCCTACGAGCAGTACTTC. Protein product: CASNRGGAYEQYF.

This clone was counted once. This chain joins TRBV6-1 and TRBJ1-3, with 9 bases identical to TRBD1. This CDR3 is built from 15 residues. V lost 2 bases and J lost 2; bases outside the gene matches: 1. The V gene's germline CDR1 is MNHNS and CDR2 SASEGT. The CDR3 DNA sequence: TGTGCCAGCAGTGAACGACAGGGGGCTGGAAACACCATATATTTT. Translating it yields CASSERQGAGNTIYF.